This TCR beta chain was documented in a study of Ad26.COV2.S vaccination and SARS-CoV-2 variants. The CDR3 runs 14 residues. Germline V gene sequence: CDR1 SGDLS, CDR2 YYNGEE. V lost 0 bases and J 0 bases, leaving 6 bases between the germline ends. Treatment denoted: around 19 received Ad26.COV2.S at low or high dose, single or two shots; roughly five received placebo; per-sample allocation not given. Day 63 after the first injection of vaccine or placebo was the sampling time. This clone was detected once. Using immunoSEQ multiplex PCR, the repertoire was profiled, and TCRdb retains in-frame clones only, with some absent. This table holds about 350,000 clones, 87% found once.

The rearrangement uses TRBV9 and TRBJ2-5; unclear D gene. The material sequenced was peripheral blood, taken in a trial of Ad26.COV2.S vaccine versus placebo. The origin of this receptor is a person between 18 and 65 years old who received the Ad26.COV2.S COVID-19 vaccine or a placebo. Written as DNA, the CDR3 is TGTGCCAGCAGCGTAGTCTGGGACCAAGAGACCCAGTACTTC. It yields the protein CASSVVWDQETQYF. The whole variable domain, remainder taken from reference TRBV9 and TRBJ2-5, is DSGVTQTPKHLITATGQRVTLRCSPRSGDLSVYWYQQSLDQGLQFLIQYYNGEERAKGNILERFSAQQFPDLHSELNLSSLELGDSALYFCASSVVWDQETQYFGPGTRLLVL.